A single sample gave rise to the 19 T cell receptor beta chains below, sequenced in a study of shared clonotypes between healthy human individuals. Repertoires were generated with immunoSEQ multiplex PCR, while TCRdb's copy carries only in-frame clones and drops some. The sample holds millions of clones, approximately 95% seen once. The material sequenced was naive CD4+ T cells sorted from blood. The subset was: CD45RA+ positively selected. The receptors originated from a man aged 18 to 29 in good health.

J is TRBJ2-7 and V is TRBV4-2; 9 bases align to TRBD1. V shed 4 bases and J 2 bases; nucleotides not matched to a gene: 18. The CDR3 runs 19 residues. The germline V gene has CDR1 LGHNA and CDR2 YNFKEQ. The CDR3 DNA sequence: TGTGCCAGCAGCCGAAACAGGGGGCGATTTTTGGAGGCCACCTACGAGCAGTACTTC. This codes for CASSRNRGRFLEATYEQYF.

The gene calls are TRBV9 and TRBJ2-5; possibly TRBD1 or TRBD2 for D (7 bases each). Germline V gives CDR1 SGDLS, CDR2 YYNGEE. V lost 4 bases to trimming and J lost 2 bases, with 18 bases between them. The CDR3 extends over 16 amino acids. CDR3 amino acids: CASSPRQGGVQETQYF. CDR3 nucleotide sequence: TGTGCCAGCAGCCCCCGACAGGGAGGGGTTCAAGAGACCCAGTACTTC.

About this clone itself: Other DNA sequences in the same sample also yield this CDR3. The V gene is TRBV7-9, the J gene TRBJ2-3, with D maybe TRBD2 (6 bases). The CDR3 is 14 residues long. With 1 base removed from V and 3 bases from J, the gap between germline ends came to 8 bases. The germline CDR1 and CDR2 sequences are SEHNR and FQNEAQ (reference sequence). In DNA form, the CDR3 reads TGTGCCAGCAGCTTAGTGGGGGGTACAGATACGCAGTATTTT. This encodes CASSLVGGTDTQYF.

The rearrangement joins TRBV9 to TRBJ2-7, with 8 bases that match TRBD1. With V trimmed by 0 bases and J by 5 bases, 10 bases remained unmatched. Germline loops: CDR1 SGDLS, CDR2 YYNGEE. The CDR3 consists of 16 residues. DNA of the CDR3: TGTGCCAGCAGCGTAGGGCCGGACAGGGTCTTAGACGAGCAGTACTTC. Its translation is CASSVGPDRVLDEQYF. Filled out from reference TRBV9 and TRBJ2-7, the complete variable domain reads DSGVTQTPKHLITATGQRVTLRCSPRSGDLSVYWYQQSLDQGLQFLIQYYNGEERAKGNILERFSAQQFPDLHSELNLSSLELGDSALYFCASSVGPDRVLDEQYFGPGTRLTVT.

This sequence joins TRBV28 and TRBJ1-1; D may be TRBD1 (6 bases). CDR3 length: 16 residues. Trimming removed 4 bases at V and 1 base at J, with 16 bases between. Germline V gives CDR1 MDHEN, CDR2 SYDVKM. The CDR3 bases are TGTGCCAGCAGTTCCGGGGATCGGACAGCGAACACTGAAGCTTTCTTT. The encoded protein is CASSSGDRTANTEAFF.

The gene calls are TRBV19 and TRBJ1-4, with D uncertain. The germline V gene has CDR1 LNHDA and CDR2 SQIVND (reference sequence). There are 15 residues in the CDR3. V was cut by 10 bases and J by 0 bases, with 15 bases left in between. CDR3 nucleotide sequence: TGTGCCACCAAGCCAGAGGCTTCAACTAATGAAAAACTGTTTTTT. Amino acid sequence: CATKPEASTNEKLFF.

The rearrangement links TRBV19 to TRBJ1-6, with D perhaps TRBD1 (5 bases). Germline V gives CDR1 LNHDA, CDR2 SQIVND (reference sequence). Trimming took 5 bases from V and 4 from J, leaving 9 bases between them. The CDR3 extends over 14 amino acids. The CDR3 nucleotides are TGTGCCAGTAGTGCAGGGCCGTATAATTCACCCCTCCACTTT. Amino acids: CASSAGPYNSPLHF. The whole variable domain, remainder taken from reference TRBV19 and TRBJ1-6, is DGGITQSPKYLFRKEGQNVTLSCEQNLNHDAMYWYRQDPGQGLRLIYYSQIVNDFQKGDIAEGYSVSREKKESFPLTVTSAQKNPTAFYLCASSAGPYNSPLHFGNGTRLTVT.

This clone was found once. The V gene is TRBV6-1, the J gene TRBJ1-5, with a possible D match to TRBD1 (6 bases). CDR1 and CDR2 from the germline V gene are MNHNS and SASEGT. This CDR3 spans 14 amino acids. The V gene lost 10 bases and the J gene lost 4 bases, with 17 bases spanning the gap. The CDR3 spells CATFGGTFNQPQHF. The CDR3 bases are TGTGCCACGTTCGGGGGCACCTTTAATCAGCCCCAGCATTTT.

The chain employs TRBV9 and TRBJ2-1; D gene ambiguous. V dropped 3 bases and J dropped 10 bases, with 14 bases sitting between them. Germline CDR1 and CDR2: SGDLS and YYNGEE. This CDR3 spans 13 amino acids. The CDR3 nucleotides are TGTGCCAGCAGCGAGGCCCCCAACTCGGAGCAGTTCTTC. It encodes CASSEAPNSEQFF.

This rearrangement joins TRBV4-1 to TRBJ2-2; TRBD1 is a possible D gene (6 bases). The CDR3 totals 15 residues. Germline CDR1 MGHRA, CDR2 YSYEKL. V was clipped by 4 bases and J by 1 base, with 10 bases between them. The CDR3 bases are TGCGCCAGCAGCCTACCGACAGGGAACACCGGGGAGCTGTTTTTT. Translation: CASSLPTGNTGELFF.

The J gene is TRBJ1-4, the V gene TRBV7-9; perhaps TRBD1 as D (6 bases). Germline assignment: CDR1 SEHNR and CDR2 FQNEAQ (reference sequence). Trimming cost V 5 bases and J 5 bases, with 12 bases left between them. The CDR3 is 14 residues long. The chain's CDR3 is CASSLTGLNEKLFF. DNA of the CDR3: TGTGCCAGCAGCCTAACAGGGTTGAATGAAAAACTGTTTTTT.

This clone occurred once. V and J are TRBV11-3 and TRBJ2-3; D unresolved. Trimming removed 5 bases at V and 0 bases at J, with 3 bases between. Germline lookup yields CDR1 SGHNT and CDR2 YENEEA. This CDR3 region has 12 residues. CDR3 amino acids: CASSVSTDTQYF. DNA of the CDR3: TGTGCCAGCAGCGTAAGCACAGATACGCAGTATTTT.

V gene TRBV7-2 combines with J gene TRBJ2-3; possibly TRBD1 for D (6 bases). The germline gives CDR1 SGHTA, CDR2 FQGNSA. The CDR3 has 14 amino acids. The ends were cut back, 5 bases at V and 5 bases at J, with 14 bases in the middle. The CDR3 nucleotides read TGTGCCAGCAGCGTAATGGGGGCCGAAGATACGCAGTATTTT. Translated, it gives CASSVMGAEDTQYF.

The chain has TRBV6-5 and TRBJ2-1, with a weak D call TRBD2 (5 bases). Trimming took 5 bases from V and 14 from J, leaving 13 bases between them. The CDR3 has 11 residues. Germline assignment: CDR1 MNHEY and CDR2 SVGAGI. Here the CDR3 DNA reads TGTGCCAGCAGTACCGGTGCGGAGGAGTTCTTC. It codes for CASSTGAEEFF.

J is TRBJ2-2 and V is TRBV30; perhaps TRBD1 as D (5 bases). The V gene lost 4 bases and the J gene lost 7 bases, with 16 bases spanning the gap. The CDR3 runs to 14 residues. CDR1 GTSNPN and CDR2 SVGIG come from the germline V gene (reference sequence). The DNA for the CDR3 is TGTGCCTGGAAGGTGGGGCAGATAAACGGGGAGCTGTTTTTT. Translating it yields CAWKVGQINGELFF. The whole variable domain, remainder taken from reference TRBV30 and TRBJ2-2, is SQTIHQWPATLVQPVGSPLSLECTVEGTSNPNLYWYRQAAGRGLQLLFYSVGIGQISSEVPQNLSASRPQDRQFILSSKKLLLSDSGFYLCAWKVGQINGELFFGEGSRLTVL.

This chain links TRBV6-1 with TRBJ1-6, with 9 nucleotides matching TRBD1. V shed 7 bases and J 7 bases; nucleotides not matched to a gene: 5. The CDR3 covers 14 residues. Per germline, CDR1 MNHNS and CDR2 SASEGT. The CDR3 DNA is TGTGCCAGCAACGGGGACAGGGTGAATTCACCCCTCCACTTT. Translation gives CASNGDRVNSPLHF.

This clone was seen a single time. The rearrangement joins TRBV28 to TRBJ2-3, with 8 bases aligning to TRBD2. The CDR3 runs to 14 residues. After removal of 6 bases from V and 2 bases from J, the junction contained 4 bases not matched to a gene. Germline V lookup: CDR1 MDHEN, CDR2 SYDVKM. CDR3 nucleotides: TGTGCCAGCAGAGAAGCGGGGGCCACAGATACGCAGTATTTT. This gives the protein CASREAGATDTQYF.

The rearrangement links TRBV6-1 to TRBJ2-7; D assignment may be TRBD1 or TRBD2 (6 bases each). The V and J ends lost 3 bases and 4 bases respectively, with 13 bases between them. Germline CDR1 MNHNS, CDR2 SASEGT. This CDR3 comprises 14 residues. The CDR3 reads CASSERGRRYEQYF. The CDR3 region has the DNA TGTGCCAGCAGTGAGAGGGGGAGGAGGTACGAGCAGTACTTC.

This chain links TRBV6-1 with TRBJ1-6; the D is unclear. This CDR3 is built from 15 residues. Between the trimmed V and J ends, which lost 8 bases and 0 bases, there was a span of 11 bases. CDR1 and CDR2 (germline): MNHNS, SASEGT. CDR3 sequence: CASSSLSSYNSPLHF. The CDR3 DNA reads as TGTGCCAGCTCTAGCTTAAGCTCCTATAATTCACCCCTCCACTTT.